Shown below are 21 T cell receptor beta chains from a single sample sequenced in a study of Graves' ophthalmopathy and Graves' hyperthyroidism. RNA transcripts were the source from which TCR beta CDR3 regions were amplified. Second-round multiplex PCR followed a first-round RT-PCR using HTBI primers. Each CDR3 protein gets one entry after TCRdb re-called the multiplex PCR reads with MiXCR. The sample lists hundreds of thousands of distinct CDR3 sequences, over 40% occurring once. Sequencing was carried out using peripheral blood. These receptors were collected from an adult man with Graves' ophthalmopathy.

This clonotype has more than one count but fewer than ten. One base away lies a much larger clone, so this may be a sequencing read error. The chain couples TRBV7-8 to TRBJ2-7; 7 bases line up with TRBD2. This CDR3 has 15 amino acids. Germline V CDR1 and CDR2: SGHVS, FQNEAQ. The V segment lost 1 base and the J segment 3 bases; nucleotides outside the gene matches: 6. The CDR3 reads CASSLVGRENYEQYF. The CDR3 DNA reads as TGTGCCAGCAGCTTAGTAGGGCGGGAGAACTACGAGCAGTACTTC.

The V and J genes are TRBV5-4 and TRBJ2-2, with no clear D. Germline CDR1 and CDR2: SGHNT and YYREEE (reference sequence). Trimming took 6 bases from V and 6 from J, leaving 12 bases between them. The CDR3 runs to 13 residues. The CDR3 DNA reads TGTGCCAGCACCAGCCTTAGGGCCGGGGAGCTGTTTTTT. Its translation is CASTSLRAGELFF.

CDR3 loop: CSEGAAEANVLTF. CDR3 coding DNA: TGCAGTGAAGGGGCCGCTGAGGCCAACGTCCTGACTTTC. The chain couples TRBV29-1 to TRBJ2-6; D possibly corresponds to TRBD1 (5 bases). The CDR3 runs to 13 residues. Germline-derived CDR1 and CDR2 are SQVTM and ANQGSEA. Drawing the rest from reference TRBV29-1 and TRBJ2-6, the complete variable domain is SAVISQKPSRDICQRGTSLTIQCQVDSQVTMMFWYRQQPGQSLTLIATANQGSEATYESGFVIDKFPISRPNLTFSTLTVSNMSPEDSSIYLCSEGAAEANVLTFGAGSRLTVL.

On this clonotype: One junction end does not reproduce the germline sequence, and a read error may be involved. The chain carries TRBV10-2 and TRBJ2-2, with a tentative D call TRBD1 (5 bases). The CDR3 extends over 13 amino acids. The V gene's germline CDR1 is WSHSY and CDR2 SAAADI. The CDR3 DNA follows: TGTGCCAGCAGTATCTGGGGCTCCGGGGAGCTGTTTTTT. Protein: CASSIWGSGELFF.

The J gene is TRBJ1-1, the V gene TRBV13; D unresolved. Trimming stripped 6 bases from V and 6 bases from J, with 17 bases between. Germline values: CDR1 PRHDT, CDR2 FYEKMQ (reference sequence). This CDR3 region has 14 residues. CDR3: CASSSTSGRAEAFF. The CDR3 nucleotides read TGTGCCAGCAGTTCGACTAGCGGGAGGGCTGAAGCTTTCTTT. Using reference TRBV13 and TRBJ1-1 for the parts outside the CDR3, the full variable domain is AAGVIQSPRHLIKEKRETATLKCYPIPRHDTVYWYQQGPGQDPQFLISFYEKMQSDKGSIPDRFSAQQFSDYHSELNMSSLELGDSALYFCASSSTSGRAEAFFGQGTRLTVV.

This clonotype was recorded at least ten times. The chain carries TRBV12-3 or TRBV12-4 and TRBJ2-5; the match to TRBD2 covers 9 bases. The CDR3 covers 17 residues. V was pared by 6 bases and J by 3 bases, with 14 bases of the junction left unmatched. As DNA, the CDR3 is TGTGCCAGCAGCCGTTTCCCCCGGGTAGCGGGAGAAGAGACCCAGTACTTC. Encoded protein: CASSRFPRVAGEETQYF.

The V gene is TRBV10-2, the J gene TRBJ2-7; D uncertain. The germline V and J ends were trimmed by 6 bases and 1 base, with 13 bases remaining between them. The CDR3 is made up of 14 amino acids. The germline CDR1 and CDR2 sequences are WSHSY and SAAADI. The CDR3 reads CASRSGPSSYEQYF. The CDR3 DNA reads as TGCGCCAGCAGGTCCGGACCCTCTTCCTACGAGCAGTACTTC.

This clonotype came up many times. V is TRBV19 and J is TRBJ1-1; unclear D gene. CDR1 LNHDA and CDR2 SQIVND come from the germline V gene (reference sequence). The CDR3 has 14 amino acids. Trimming took 0 bases from V and 8 from J, leaving 13 bases between them. CDR3 DNA sequence: TGTGCCAGTAGTATAGATGACGGGCGGTTCGAAGCTTTCTTT. Translation gives CASSIDDGRFEAFF.

In regard to this clonotype: A much larger clone is a single base away; this may be a read error. The J gene is TRBJ1-1, the V gene TRBV2, with 7 bases fitting TRBD1. This CDR3 spans 13 amino acids. V lost 10 bases to trimming and J lost 5 bases; unmatched junction nucleotides: 10. The germline CDR1 and CDR2 sequences are SNHLY and FYNNEI. DNA of the CDR3: TGTGCCACCCGAGGGGGCCAGGGGACTGAAGCTTTCTTT. Protein: CATRGGQGTEAFF. Based on the CDR3 plus reference TRBV2 and TRBJ1-1, the full variable domain is EPEVTQTPSHQVTQMGQEVILRCVPISNHLYFYWYRQILGQKVEFLVSFYNNEISEKSEIFDDQFSVERPDGSNFTLKIRSTKLEDSAMYFCATRGGQGTEAFFGQGTRLTVV.

Notes on this clonotype: A junction end diverges from the germline sequence, so it may reflect a read error. The J gene is TRBJ2-2, the V gene TRBV7-3, with 7 bases fitting TRBD2. CDR3 length: 13 residues. Germline CDR1 is SGHTA and CDR2 is FQGTGA. The CDR3 loop reads CASSQEPGGELFF. CDR3 sequence (DNA): TGTGCCAGCAGCCAAGAACCGGGAGGCGAGCTGTTCTTT.

This clonotype was recorded at least ten times. The chain has TRBV11-3 and TRBJ2-5; the D is unclear. The germline V gene has CDR1 SGHNT and CDR2 YENEEA. The ends were cut back, 1 base at V and 5 bases at J, with 11 bases in the middle. The CDR3 is made up of 14 amino acids. The CDR3 here is CASSLGLPGETQYF. CDR3 DNA sequence: TGTGCCAGCAGCTTAGGTCTGCCTGGGGAGACCCAGTACTTC.

This clonotype showed up many times. V usage is TRBV6-2 or TRBV6-3 and J usage is TRBJ2-7; perhaps D is TRBD1 or TRBD2 (5 bases each). Germline V CDR1 and CDR2: MNHEY, SVGEGT. With 2 bases removed from V and 6 bases from J, the gap between germline ends came to 11 bases. The CDR3 runs 13 residues. Here the CDR3 DNA reads TGTGCCAGCAGTTACGGGGACGGGTCCGAGCAGTACTTC. It codes for CASSYGDGSEQYF.

Many counts were recorded for this clonotype. The V call is TRBV4-2, the J call TRBJ1-2; tentatively, D is TRBD1 (5 bases). Trimming left V 1 base short and J 7 bases short, with 10 bases between. The CDR3 totals 13 residues. The V gene's germline CDR1 is LGHNA and CDR2 YNFKEQ. This chain's CDR3 is CASSQVGRVGYTF. The DNA for the CDR3 is TGTGCCAGCAGCCAAGTAGGCAGGGTTGGCTACACCTTC.

This sequence joins TRBV6-1 and TRBJ1-5; D might be TRBD1 (5 bases). V lost 7 bases to trimming and J lost 0 bases, with 10 bases between them. The CDR3 is 14 amino acids. Germline lookup yields CDR1 MNHNS and CDR2 SASEGT. CDR3 nucleotides: TGTGCCAGCACGACGACAGATAGCAATCAGCCCCAGCATTTT. It translates to CASTTTDSNQPQHF.

This clonotype was recorded many times. V gene TRBV11-2 combines with J gene TRBJ2-7, with D maybe TRBD2 (6 bases). This CDR3 is built from 13 residues. With 4 bases removed from V and 12 bases from J, the gap between germline ends came to 19 bases. From germline, CDR1 is SGHAT and CDR2 FQNNGV. In nucleotides, the CDR3 is TGTGCCAGCAGCTCGAGACTAGTCTCTATGGTGTACTTC. It specifies CASSSRLVSMVYF.

The CDR3 spells CASSVGIDTGELFF. CDR3 nucleotides: TGTGCCAGCAGCGTAGGGATCGACACCGGGGAGCTGTTTTTT. This chain links TRBV9 with TRBJ2-2; D unclear. CDR1 is SGDLS and CDR2 is YYNGEE in the germline V gene. This CDR3 region has 14 residues. With 0 bases removed from V and 3 bases from J, the gap between germline ends came to 6 bases. The full variable domain, completed using reference TRBV9 and TRBJ2-2, is DSGVTQTPKHLITATGQRVTLRCSPRSGDLSVYWYQQSLDQGLQFLIQYYNGEERAKGNILERFSAQQFPDLHSELNLSSLELGDSALYFCASSVGIDTGELFFGEGSRLTVL.

The rearrangement joins TRBV9 to TRBJ1-1; 7 nucleotides agree with TRBD1. The CDR3 runs 12 residues. The germline V gene has CDR1 SGDLS and CDR2 YYNGEE. The J segment lost 10 bases and the V segment lost 0 bases, leaving 3 bases of the junction unmatched. CDR3 nucleotide sequence: TGTGCCAGCAGCGTAGGGACAGGTGGAGCTTTCTTT. Its translation: CASSVGTGGAFF.

This clonotype was observed a few times. The CDR3 nucleotides read TGTGCCAGCAGTGAGGGGGTCGTAACAGACAAGGAGTACTTC. It yields the protein CASSEGVVTDKEYF. This chain uses TRBV6-1 with TRBJ2-7; D is tentatively TRBD1 or TRBD2 (5 bases each). CDR1 and CDR2 from the germline V gene are MNHNS and SASEGT. The CDR3 contains 14 residues. The V gene lost 3 bases and the J gene lost 11 bases, with 20 bases spanning the gap.

This chain uses TRBV15 with TRBJ1-5, with 10 bases lining up with TRBD1. V shed 8 bases and J 0 bases; nucleotides not matched to a gene: 4. The CDR3 is made up of 15 amino acids. Looked up from germline, CDR1 is LNHNV and CDR2 is YYDKDF (reference sequence). CDR3 sequence: CATAGTGASNQPQHF. The CDR3 DNA follows: TGTGCCACCGCCGGGACAGGGGCTAGCAATCAGCCCCAGCATTTT.

Comments on this clonotype: This may be a read error, as it is one base from a much larger clone. The chain employs TRBV19 and TRBJ1-1, with no clear D. Deletions cut 3 bases from V and 6 bases from J, with 17 bases between. The CDR3 sequence is 15 residues long. CDR1 and CDR2 (germline): LNHDA, SQIVND (reference sequence). This CDR3 reads CASSIWTNTNPEAFF. In DNA form, the CDR3 reads TGTGCCAGTAGTATTTGGACCAACACTAACCCTGAAGCTTTCTTT.

This chain connects TRBV5-2 to TRBJ1-2; no check of the table's D call, TRBD1, against the DNA was made. TRBV5-2 is reported as a pseudogene. This CDR3 has 17 residues. The CDR3 coding sequence is TGTGCCAGCAGCTTGATAGGACAGGGGCCCACTAACTATGGCTACACCTTC. This gives the protein CASSLIGQGPTNYGYTF.